This TCR beta chain came from a study of blood T cell repertoires in COVID-19. About the research overall: Acute-phase and convalescent COVID-19 samples originated in the United States, Italy and Spain. The cDNA or gDNA used as material had been derived from T cells, B-cell-depleted T cells, or PBMCs.

The assay was immunoSEQ multiplex PCR, and TCRdb's table has in-frame clones only and misses some. The data show about 310,000 clones, about nine tenths seen once. V was trimmed by 10 bases and J by 0 bases, leaving 13 bases between them. This CDR3 has 14 residues. Germline V gene sequence: CDR1 ENHRY, CDR2 SYGVKD. The sequence came from a man in his forties or fifties with active or convalescent COVID-19. The sequenced sample consisted of peripheral blood. The chain carries TRBV10-3 and TRBJ2-1; D ambiguous. In nucleotides, the CDR3 is TGTGCCACCCGCGCGGTGAGCTCCTACAATGAGCAGTTCTTC. Translation gives CATRAVSSYNEQFF.